The 13 T cell receptor beta chains listed next were all sequenced from one sample in a study of T cells in localized non-small cell lung cancer. The data were produced by immunoSEQ multiplex PCR, yet TCRdb's version contains in-frame clones alone and is incomplete. The data contain 70,000 to 95,000 clones, around 90% of them singletons. Specimen: PBMCs, collected before any cancer treatment. Source of these receptors: a woman aged 40-69 years with stage II squamous cell lung carcinoma.

The V and J genes are TRBV18 and TRBJ2-3; no reliable D call. Germline-derived CDR1 and CDR2 are KGHSH and LQKENI. This CDR3 is built from 14 residues. V was pared by 0 bases and J by 2 bases, with 6 bases between. The CDR3 sequence: CASSPPGSTDTQYF. The CDR3 DNA reads TGTGCCAGCTCACCACCTGGTTCCACAGATACGCAGTATTTT.

This chain joins TRBV5-1 and TRBJ1-4; D ambiguous. Trimming took off 2 bases at V and 8 bases at J, with 7 bases between the two ends. The germline V gene encodes CDR1 SGHRS and CDR2 YFSETQ. CDR3 size: 12 residues. This chain's CDR3 is CASSLGGEKLFF. CDR3 in DNA: TGCGCCAGCAGCTTAGGCGGGGAAAAACTGTTTTTT.

The V call is TRBV28, the J call TRBJ2-1; D gene unclear. CDR1 is MDHEN, CDR2 SYDVKM, per germline. V was shortened by 7 bases and J by 3 bases, with 10 bases between the two germline ends. The CDR3 covers 13 residues. CDR3 bases: TGTGCCAGCACCCCCCGCGGCTACAATGAGCAGTTCTTC. Encoded protein: CASTPRGYNEQFF.

This clone has a handful of counts. CDR3 amino acids: CASSQERGDDEAFF. Here the CDR3 DNA reads TGCGCCAGCAGCCAAGAACGGGGGGATGATGAAGCTTTCTTT. V and J are TRBV4-1 and TRBJ1-1; TRBD1 might be the D (5 bases). Between the trimmed V and J ends, which lost 0 bases and 7 bases, there was a span of 12 bases. Per germline, CDR1 MGHRA and CDR2 YSYEKL. CDR3 length: 14 amino acids.

This chain links TRBV19 with TRBJ1-1; D is uncertain. Germline-derived CDR1 and CDR2 are LNHDA and SQIVND (reference sequence). Trimming pared 4 bases from V and 8 bases from J, leaving 11 bases between. This CDR3 has 12 residues. As DNA, the CDR3 is TGTGCCAGTAGTACTGGACTCGTCGAAGCTTTCTTT. As protein: CASSTGLVEAFF.

The rearrangement links TRBV10-3 to TRBJ2-1, with unresolved D. CDR1 and CDR2 (germline): ENHRY, SYGVKD. This CDR3 has 12 amino acids. The germline V and J ends were trimmed by 7 bases and 7 bases, with 11 bases remaining between them. CDR3 sequence reads: CAINRAGNEQFF. The CDR3, as DNA: TGTGCCATCAATCGGGCTGGGAATGAGCAGTTCTTC.

The chain joins TRBV30 to TRBJ1-2, with D perhaps matching TRBD1 (6 bases). Germline V lookup: CDR1 GTSNPN, CDR2 SVGIG (reference sequence). V was shortened by 1 base and J by 8 bases, with 14 bases between the two germline ends. The CDR3 is 13 amino acids. The CDR3, as DNA: TGTGCCTGGAGTGGGGCAGGGGCGGGAGGCTACACCTTC. As protein: CAWSGAGAGGYTF.

This clone was picked up one time. The rearrangement uses TRBV28 and TRBJ1-1; no definite D call. Germline loops: CDR1 MDHEN, CDR2 SYDVKM. The V end lost 3 bases, the J end lost 0 bases, and 11 bases lay between the germline ends. The CDR3 is 15 amino acids. In nucleotides, the CDR3 is TGTGCCAGCAGTTTTCTGGGCCAGATGAACACTGAAGCTTTCTTT. This sequence encodes CASSFLGQMNTEAFF.

The V gene is TRBV10-3, the J gene TRBJ2-7, with D possibly being TRBD2 (6 bases). V dropped 4 bases and J dropped 0 bases, with 10 bases sitting between them. CDR1 is ENHRY, CDR2 SYGVKD, per germline. This CDR3 spans 14 amino acids. CDR3 nucleotide sequence: TGTGCCATCAGTGTGGGACTCTTCTCCTACGAGCAGTACTTC. Protein sequence: CAISVGLFSYEQYF.

The V call is TRBV12-5, the J call TRBJ2-7, with a tentative D call TRBD2 (6 bases). The V gene lost 7 bases and the J gene lost 4 bases, with 20 bases spanning the gap. CDR1 is LGHNT, CDR2 FRNRAP, per germline. The CDR3 loop spans 15 amino acids. CDR3 DNA sequence: TGTGCTAGTGCCTCGGGGGTCCCGGGGTTTTACGAGCAGTACTTC. Protein: CASASGVPGFYEQYF.

This rearrangement joins TRBV13 to TRBJ1-3; D gene uncertain. The germline V gene encodes CDR1 PRHDT and CDR2 FYEKMQ (reference sequence). V lost 6 bases and J lost 3, with 9 bases in between. The CDR3 runs to 13 residues. DNA of the CDR3: TGTGCCAGCAGTTTCCGGGGTGGAAACACCATATATTTT. It is translated as CASSFRGGNTIYF.

The J gene is TRBJ1-4, the V gene TRBV6-1, with 7 nucleotides matching TRBD1. The CDR3 is made up of 17 amino acids. CDR1 is MNHNS, CDR2 SASEGT, per germline. V shed 1 base and J 6 bases; nucleotides not matched to a gene: 11. The CDR3 sequence: CASSEVPGQNGDEKLFF. In DNA form, the CDR3 reads TGTGCCAGCAGTGAAGTTCCGGGACAGAACGGGGATGAAAAACTGTTTTTT.

CDR3 protein: CASSLVGFEGAFF. CDR3 nucleotides: TGTGCCAGCAGTTTAGTGGGGTTCGAAGGGGCTTTCTTT. This chain uses TRBV6-6 with TRBJ1-1; D is undetermined. The length of the CDR3 is 13 residues. Trimming left V 4 bases short and J 11 bases short, with 17 bases between. The germline V gene has CDR1 MNHNY and CDR2 SVGAGI (reference sequence).